The 13 T cell receptor beta chains presented below share a single source sample, sequenced in a study of identical twins. TCRdb re-called the 5' RACE reads with MiXCR, one entry per CDR3 protein. The table includes about 660,000 distinct CDR3 sequences, about 9.4% detected once. These records were also assigned to another study, of yellow fever vaccine responses in identical twins.

Sequencing was done on a sample of PBMCs. These TCRs come from a woman in her late teens or twenties in good health.

This clonotype was observed at least ten times. V and J are TRBV5-1 and TRBJ1-1, with 7 bases identical to TRBD1. This CDR3 is 15 amino acids long. The V segment lost 0 bases and the J segment 2 bases; nucleotides outside the gene matches: 4. In germline, CDR1 is SGHRS, CDR2 YFSETQ. In DNA form, the CDR3 reads TGCGCCAGCAGCTTGGAAGGGGGCCAAAACACTGAAGCTTTCTTT. This translates into CASSLEGGQNTEAFF. Full variable domain (rest looked up from reference TRBV5-1 and TRBJ1-1): KAGVTQTPRYLIKTRGQQVTLSCSPISGHRSVSWYQQTPGQGLQFLFEYFSETQRNKGNFPGRFSGRQFSNSRSEMNVSTLELGDSALYLCASSLEGGQNTEAFFGQGTRLTVV.

This clonotype appeared a few times. This rearrangement joins TRBV7-2 to TRBJ2-2; TRBD1 or TRBD2 may be the D gene (5 bases each). Between the trimmed V and J ends, which lost 0 bases and 4 bases, there was a span of 18 bases. Per germline, CDR1 SGHTA and CDR2 FQGNSA. This CDR3 is built from 18 residues. The CDR3 DNA is TGTGCCAGCAGCTTAGCGCCCCTCCGGGACGGTCCCACCGGGGAGCTGTTTTTT. Translation gives CASSLAPLRDGPTGELFF.

The chain uses TRBV24-1 and TRBJ2-2; D not resolved. The CDR3 spans 18 residues. V gave up 1 base and J gave up 0 bases, with 14 bases separating them. Germline lookup yields CDR1 KGHDR and CDR2 SFDVKD. The CDR3 region is CATSDLGVASPNTGELFF. In nucleotides, the CDR3 is TGTGCCACCAGTGATTTAGGAGTTGCGAGTCCGAACACCGGGGAGCTGTTTTTT.

There are a few counts of this clonotype. This chain links TRBV7-3 with TRBJ2-1; 13 bases match TRBD2. The germline gives CDR1 SGHTA, CDR2 FQGTGA. J lost 0 bases, V lost 4 bases, and 9 bases had no gene match. The CDR3 runs to 19 residues. The CDR3 nucleotides are TGTGCCAGCAGCTATACTAGCGGGGGGGGTCTGAGCTCCTACAATGAGCAGTTCTTC. This codes for CASSYTSGGGLSSYNEQFF. The full variable domain, its missing parts supplied by reference TRBV7-3 and TRBJ2-1, is GAGVSQTPSNKVTEKGKYVELRCDPISGHTALYWYRQSLGQGPEFLIYFQGTGAADDSGLPNDRFFAVRPEGSVSTLKIQRTERGDSAVYLCASSYTSGGGLSSYNEQFFGPGTRLTVL.

This clonotype was detected a few times. The chain uses TRBV28 and TRBJ1-2, with D uncertain. V was trimmed by 2 bases and J by 8 bases, leaving 12 bases between them. The CDR3 spans 13 residues. Germline CDR1 MDHEN, CDR2 SYDVKM. For the CDR3, the DNA is TGTGCCAGCAGTTTAAACCGGGGATGGGGCTACACCTTC. Amino acid sequence: CASSLNRGWGYTF.

The rearrangement uses TRBV12-3 or TRBV12-4 and TRBJ2-1; 13 nucleotides agree with TRBD2. The junction had 22 bases not matched to a gene; V was cut back by 11 bases and J by 9 bases. The CDR3 length is 18 residues. CDR3 nucleotides: TGTGCCCTCAGCCCCCCCTCACTAGCGGGAGGGCCTTGGGGTGAGCAGTTCTTC. Translated, it gives CALSPPSLAGGPWGEQFF.

This clonotype appeared many times. The V and J genes are TRBV5-5 and TRBJ2-5; 9 nucleotides agree with TRBD2. Germline V CDR1 and CDR2: SGHKS, YYEKEE (reference sequence). CDR3 length: 17 amino acids. The V gene end was trimmed by 0 bases and the J gene end by 1 base; junction bases not matched to a gene: 7. The CDR3 reads CASSLVAGDPFQETQYF. Here the CDR3 DNA reads TGTGCCAGCAGCTTGGTAGCGGGAGACCCCTTCCAAGAGACCCAGTACTTC.

This clonotype was found many times. The chain is built from TRBV2 and TRBJ2-1; possibly TRBD2 for D (6 bases). Trimming pared 3 bases from V and 6 bases from J, leaving 12 bases between. Germline CDR1 reads SNHLY; CDR2 reads FYNNEI. CDR3 length equals 14 residues. The CDR3 loop reads CASSDAGTLNEQFF. The CDR3 DNA reads TGTGCCAGCAGTGATGCGGGAACGCTCAATGAGCAGTTCTTC.

Ten or more counts support this clonotype. The chain is built from TRBV5-1 and TRBJ1-2; D possibly corresponds to TRBD1 (5 bases). The CDR3 consists of 14 residues. Per germline, CDR1 SGHRS and CDR2 YFSETQ. Trimming removed 0 bases from V and 8 bases from J, with 14 bases in between. CDR3 region: CASSLEPGDGGYTF. CDR3 nucleotides: TGCGCCAGCAGCTTGGAACCGGGGGACGGCGGCTACACCTTC.

J is TRBJ2-2 and V is TRBV28; D call uncertain. Germline V gives CDR1 MDHEN, CDR2 SYDVKM. The V gene lost 5 bases and the J gene lost 4 bases, with 14 bases spanning the gap. CDR3 size: 15 residues. The CDR3 coding sequence is TGTGCCAGCAGTCCCCCAGGACGGATCACCGGGGAGCTGTTTTTT. Its protein product is CASSPPGRITGELFF.

Details on this clonotype: The junction differs from germline at one of its ends, possibly a read error. J is TRBJ2-5 and V is TRBV9; D tentatively fits TRBD1 or TRBD2 (5 bases each). The CDR3 sequence is 15 residues long. Germline V gene data show CDR1 as SGDLS and CDR2 as YYNGEE. The DNA of the CDR3 is TGTCCCAGCAGCCCCCACATTGGGGACGCGGAGACCCAGTACTTC. This gives the protein CPSSPHIGDAETQYF. Looking up the rest from reference TRBV9 and TRBJ2-5 gives the full variable domain: DSGVTQTPKHLITATGQRVTLRCSPRSGDLSVYWYQQSLDQGLQFLIQYYNGEERAKGNILERFSAQQFPDLHSELNLSSLELGDSALYFCPSSPHIGDAETQYFGPGTRLLVL.

This clonotype occurred many times. The chain carries TRBV12-3 or TRBV12-4 and TRBJ1-5; 9 bases fit TRBD1. The CDR3 is 15 residues long. V trimming: 3 bases; J trimming: 7 bases; junction bases outside the gene matches: 7. CDR3 sequence reads: CASSFVGQGNQPQHF. The DNA of the CDR3 is TGTGCCAGCAGTTTTGTAGGACAGGGGAACCAGCCCCAGCATTTT.

Only a few counts were recorded for this clonotype. The chain uses TRBV9 and TRBJ2-1; a possible D gene is TRBD2 (5 bases). This CDR3 has 18 residues. Germline loops: CDR1 SGDLS, CDR2 YYNGEE. With 4 bases removed from V and 0 bases from J, the gap between germline ends came to 20 bases. CDR3 residues: CASSLNTRAESSYNEQFF. The CDR3 region has the DNA TGTGCCAGCAGCCTCAACACGAGGGCGGAAAGCTCCTACAATGAGCAGTTCTTC.